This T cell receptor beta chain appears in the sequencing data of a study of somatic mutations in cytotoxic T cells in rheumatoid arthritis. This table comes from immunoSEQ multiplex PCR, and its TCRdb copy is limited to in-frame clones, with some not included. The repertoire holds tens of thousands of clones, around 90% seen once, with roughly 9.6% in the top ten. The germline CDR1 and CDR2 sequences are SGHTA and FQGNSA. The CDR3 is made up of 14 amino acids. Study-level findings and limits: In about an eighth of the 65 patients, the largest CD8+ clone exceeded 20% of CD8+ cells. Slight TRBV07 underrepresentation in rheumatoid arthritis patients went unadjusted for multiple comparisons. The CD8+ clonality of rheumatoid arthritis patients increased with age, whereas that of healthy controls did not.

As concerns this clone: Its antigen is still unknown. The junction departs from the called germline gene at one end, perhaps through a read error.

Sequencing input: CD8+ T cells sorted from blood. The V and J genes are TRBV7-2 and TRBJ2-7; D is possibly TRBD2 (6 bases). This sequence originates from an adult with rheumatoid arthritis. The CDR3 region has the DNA TGTGCCAGCAGCCTGGGACTTTTTAGTGCGACGGAGGTCTTC. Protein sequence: CASSLGLFSATEVF.